The clone carrying this T cell receptor (beta chain) was detected a few times. The sample belongs to a study of T cells after yellow fever vaccination. Overall study context: With SMART-Seq v4 Ultra Low Input, the fractions containing low cell numbers were prepared.

TCRdb passed the 5' RACE reads through MiXCR, listing each CDR3 protein once. The sample lists about 320,000 distinct CDR3 sequences; 3.5% to 5% were seen once. The ends lost 7 bases at V and 5 bases at J; junction bases unmatched: 8. The CDR3 contains 15 residues. The sample in question was PBMCs, obtained 15 days after the yellow fever booster vaccination. The V call is TRBV12-3 or TRBV12-4, the J call TRBJ1-4; 9 nucleotides line up with TRBD1. The clonotype comes from a man younger than 35 who received the YFV17D yellow fever vaccine. CDR3 sequence: CASIKTGGPNEKLFF. The DNA of the CDR3 is TGTGCCAGCATCAAGACAGGGGGGCCGAATGAAAAACTGTTTTTT.